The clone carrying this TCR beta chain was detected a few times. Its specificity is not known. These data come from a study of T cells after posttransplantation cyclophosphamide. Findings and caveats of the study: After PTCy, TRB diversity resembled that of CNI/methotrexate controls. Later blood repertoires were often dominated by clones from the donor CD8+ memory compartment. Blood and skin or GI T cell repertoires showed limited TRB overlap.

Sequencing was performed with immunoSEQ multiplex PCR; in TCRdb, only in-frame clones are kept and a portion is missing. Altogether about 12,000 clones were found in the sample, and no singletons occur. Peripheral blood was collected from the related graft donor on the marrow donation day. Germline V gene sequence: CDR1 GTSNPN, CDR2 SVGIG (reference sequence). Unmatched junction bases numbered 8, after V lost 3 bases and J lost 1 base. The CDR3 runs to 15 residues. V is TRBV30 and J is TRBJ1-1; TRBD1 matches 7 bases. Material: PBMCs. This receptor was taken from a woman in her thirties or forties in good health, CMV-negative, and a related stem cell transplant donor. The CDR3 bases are TGTGCCTGGAGCGAACCAAGGACAGGGAACACTGAAGCTTTCTTT. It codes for CAWSEPRTGNTEAFF. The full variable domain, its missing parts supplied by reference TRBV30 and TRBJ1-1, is SQTIHQWPATLVQPVGSPLSLECTVEGTSNPNLYWYRQAAGRGLQLLFYSVGIGQISSEVPQNLSASRPQDRQFILSSKKLLLSDSGFYLCAWSEPRTGNTEAFFGQGTRLTVV.